This TCR beta chain was recovered during a study of T cell changes during pregnancy in multiple sclerosis. Of note for this clone: An end of the junction differs from the germline gene, which may be a read error.

Clones were sequenced by immunoSEQ multiplex PCR, and TCRdb holds only the in-frame ones, with some missing. The sample gives around 50,000 clones, more than 75% of which show up once; approximately 5.3% is in the top ten. This TCR derives from a human donor whose cells served as feeder cells for cultures in a pregnancy study. The sequenced sample consisted of peripheral blood from another person, used as feeder cells.

This CDR3 reads CASSFASGTYEQYF. The CDR3 nucleotides are TGTGCCAGCAGCTTCGCTAGCGGAACCTACGAGCAGTACTTC. The rearrangement joins TRBV5-1 to TRBJ2-7; 7 bases are a match to TRBD2. Germline V gene data show CDR1 as SGHRS and CDR2 as YFSETQ. The CDR3 is made up of 14 amino acids.